These 14 T cell receptor beta chains were sequenced from one sample in a study of response to subunit inactivated influenza vaccine. In TCRdb, the RT-PCR reads were re-called with MiXCR into one record per CDR3 protein. The sample has 600,000 to 850,000 distinct CDR3 sequences, less than 15% seen once. The source was PBMCs from blood, collected less than 15 days before vaccination. Every receptor here comes from a man between 45 and 60 years old who received an inactivated influenza vaccine.

The chain uses TRBV7-2 and TRBJ2-5; maybe TRBD1 (6 bases). With 5 bases removed from V and 7 bases from J, the gap between germline ends came to 20 bases. The CDR3 is 15 residues long. Germline assignment: CDR1 SGHTA and CDR2 FQGNSA. This CDR3 is CASSVSGTTGRTQYF. DNA for the CDR3: TGTGCCAGCAGCGTCTCCGGGACAACTGGTCGGACCCAGTACTTC.

V usage is TRBV4-2 and J usage is TRBJ2-2, with TRBD1 matching over 7 bases. Germline CDR1 and CDR2: LGHNA and YNFKEQ. Trimming took 1 base from V and 4 from J; bases not matched to a gene: 6. This CDR3 comprises 16 residues. For the CDR3, the DNA is TGTGCCAGCAGCCAAGGACAGGGATCGGGCACCGGGGAGCTGTTTTTT. Encoded protein: CASSQGQGSGTGELFF.

The chain combines TRBV5-1 with TRBJ2-3; TRBD2 matches at 8 bases. Germline V gene lookup returns CDR1 SGHRS and CDR2 YFSETQ. This CDR3 region has 15 residues. The V gene end was trimmed by 2 bases and the J gene end by 1 base; junction bases not matched to a gene: 3. CDR3 sequence reads: CASSFTAGGTDTQYF. The CDR3 DNA is TGCGCCAGCAGCTTCACAGCGGGAGGCACAGATACGCAGTATTTT.

The chain joins TRBV12-3 or TRBV12-4 to TRBJ2-2; 7 bases are shared with TRBD2. The CDR3 has 14 amino acids. V gave up 1 base and J gave up 7 bases; unmatched junction bases: 3. The CDR3: CASSLVGGIGELFF. CDR3 DNA: TGTGCCAGCAGTTTAGTGGGGGGGATCGGGGAGCTGTTTTTT.

This clonotype was seen more than once but under ten times. The chain combines TRBV7-9 with TRBJ2-3, with 8 nucleotides matching TRBD2. CDR3 length: 14 amino acids. J lost 4 bases, V lost 5 bases, and 5 bases had no gene match. Looked up from germline, CDR1 is SEHNR and CDR2 is FQNEAQ (reference sequence). CDR3 coding DNA: TGTGCCAGCAGCCACCGGGGGGGGTCAGATACGCAGTATTTT. This sequence encodes CASSHRGGSDTQYF.

The rearrangement links TRBV4-3 to TRBJ2-7; 11 positions match TRBD2. The CDR3 extends over 13 amino acids. Germline V gives CDR1 LGHNA, CDR2 YSLEER. The trim removed 4 bases at V and 5 bases at J, leaving 1 base unmatched. Here the CDR3 DNA reads TGCGCCAGCAGCCCGGGACTAGCGGACGAGCAGTACTTC. This sequence encodes CASSPGLADEQYF.

In its sample, this clonotype was seen once. V usage is TRBV5-1 and J usage is TRBJ2-3; 7 bases are shared with TRBD2. Per germline, CDR1 SGHRS and CDR2 YFSETQ. CDR3 length: 14 residues. V shed 0 bases, J shed 5 bases, and the junction held 3 bases outside the gene matches. Here the CDR3 reads CASSLGQRGDTQYF. The DNA of the CDR3 is TGCGCCAGCAGCTTGGGACAGCGGGGAGATACGCAGTATTTT.

The rearrangement joins TRBV4-1 to TRBJ1-5; D perhaps matches TRBD1 (6 bases). The CDR3 is made up of 16 amino acids. The V gene lost 4 bases and the J gene lost 0 bases, with 13 bases spanning the gap. Germline V gene sequence: CDR1 MGHRA, CDR2 YSYEKL. As DNA, the CDR3 is TGCGCCAGCAGCCTTCCCGGACAGACTAGCAATCAGCCCCAGCATTTT. Translation gives CASSLPGQTSNQPQHF.

This clonotype was observed many times. This chain links TRBV5-1 with TRBJ2-1; 11 nucleotides line up with TRBD1. Losses at the gene ends were 6 bases for V and 3 bases for J; bases not matched to a gene: 8. The CDR3 loop spans 16 amino acids. The germline V gene encodes CDR1 SGHRS and CDR2 YFSETQ. The CDR3 bases are TGCGCCAGCAAAACCCCCGGGACAGGGGGCTACAATGAGCAGTTCTTC. Translated: CASKTPGTGGYNEQFF.

This clonotype was detected only a few times. CDR3 sequence reads: CAISRPSNEQFF. DNA for the CDR3: TGTGCCATCTCCCGGCCATCCAATGAGCAGTTCTTC. The chain is built from TRBV10-3 and TRBJ2-1; unclear D gene. Germline-derived CDR1 and CDR2 are ENHRY and SYGVKD. The CDR3 sequence is 12 residues long. V was shortened by 8 bases and J by 6 bases, with 11 bases between the two germline ends.

This clonotype has a handful of counts. The V and J genes are TRBV7-7 and TRBJ2-3; D gene uncertain. Germline V gene sequence: CDR1 SSHAT, CDR2 FNYEAQ (reference sequence). Between the trimmed V and J ends, which lost 5 bases and 3 bases, there was a span of 12 bases. This CDR3 spans 14 amino acids. Here the CDR3 reads CASSKDRTTDTQYF. DNA of the CDR3: TGTGCCAGCAGCAAAGACCGAACGACAGATACGCAGTATTTT. Full variable domain (rest looked up from reference TRBV7-7 and TRBJ2-3): GAGVSQSPRYKVTKRGQDVTLRCDPISSHATLYWYQQALGQGPEFLTYFNYEAQPDKSGLPSDRFSAERPEGSISTLTIQRTEQRDSAMYRCASSKDRTTDTQYFGPGTRLTVL.

J is TRBJ2-1 and V is TRBV20-1, with 10 bases matching TRBD2. Losses at the gene ends were 8 bases for V and 0 bases for J; bases not matched to a gene: 7. The CDR3 loop spans 15 amino acids. Germline V CDR1 and CDR2: DFQATT, SNEGSKA (reference sequence). The CDR3 loop is CSSGLARSSYNEQFF. In DNA form, the CDR3 reads TGCAGTTCGGGACTAGCGAGGAGCTCCTACAATGAGCAGTTCTTC.

This clonotype turned up a few times. J is TRBJ2-3 and V is TRBV11-1; 9 nucleotides line up with TRBD1. Trimming removed 5 bases from V and 6 bases from J; junction bases left unmatched: 18. In germline, CDR1 is SGHAT, CDR2 FQDESV (reference sequence). The CDR3 length is 18 residues. CDR3 in amino acids: CASSPTGTGTHSFDTQYF. For the CDR3, the DNA is TGTGCCAGCAGCCCCACCGGGACAGGGACACATTCCTTCGATACGCAGTATTTT. The full variable domain, with the rest looked up from reference TRBV11-1 and TRBJ2-3, is EAEVAQSPRYKITEKSQAVAFWCDPISGHATLYWYRQILGQGPELLVQFQDESVVDDSQLPKDRFSAERLKGVDSTLKIQPAELGDSAMYLCASSPTGTGTHSFDTQYFGPGTRLTVL.

In its sample, this clonotype was seen a few times. The gene calls are TRBV6-5 and TRBJ1-1, with 7 bases fitting TRBD1. Per the germline V gene, CDR1 is MNHEY and CDR2 is SVGAGI. V gave up 4 bases and J gave up 0 bases; unmatched junction bases: 8. There are 16 residues in the CDR3. The CDR3 coding sequence is TGTGCCAGCAGTTCCCCACAGGGGCGCATGAACACTGAAGCTTTCTTT. Residues: CASSSPQGRMNTEAFF.